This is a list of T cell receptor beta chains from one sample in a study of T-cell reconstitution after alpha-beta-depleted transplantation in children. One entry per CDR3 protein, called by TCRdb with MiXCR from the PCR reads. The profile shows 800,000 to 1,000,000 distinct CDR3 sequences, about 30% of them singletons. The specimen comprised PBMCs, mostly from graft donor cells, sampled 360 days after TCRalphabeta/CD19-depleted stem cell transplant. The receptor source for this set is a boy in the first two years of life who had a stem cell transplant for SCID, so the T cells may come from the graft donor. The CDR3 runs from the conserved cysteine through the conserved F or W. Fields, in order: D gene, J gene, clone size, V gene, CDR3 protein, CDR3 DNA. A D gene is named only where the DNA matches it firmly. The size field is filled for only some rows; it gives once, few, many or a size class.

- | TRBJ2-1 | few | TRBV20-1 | CSARVRATSYNEQFF | TGCAGTGCTAGAGTTCGGGCGACCTCCTACAATGAGCAGTTCTTC
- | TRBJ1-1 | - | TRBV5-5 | CAAKHGVLNTEAFF | TGTGCCGCAAAGCATGGGGTCTTGAACACTGAAGCTTTCTTT
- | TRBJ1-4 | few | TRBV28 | CASSLSHRDTDW | TGTGCCAGCAGTTTATCACACCGGGACACTGATTGG
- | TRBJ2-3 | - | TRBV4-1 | CASSHQQGRRFHDTQYF | TGCGCCAGCAGCCACCAACAGGGTAGACGTTTTCATGATACGCAGTATTTT
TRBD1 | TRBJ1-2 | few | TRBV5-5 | CASSHQTGERGYGYTF | TGTGCCAGCAGCCACCAAACAGGGGAGCGCGGCTATGGCTACACCTTC
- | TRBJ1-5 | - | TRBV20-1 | CSAIGWPHSNQPQHF | TGCAGTGCTATTGGTTGGCCGCATAGCAATCAGCCCCAGCATTTT
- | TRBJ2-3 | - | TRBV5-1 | CASSLDPAWGKDTQYF | TGCGCCAGCAGCTTGGATCCAGCATGGGGAAAAGATACGCAGTATTTT
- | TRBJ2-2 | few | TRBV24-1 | CAIPTKGLNTGELFF | TGTGCCATCCCCACGAAAGGGCTGAACACCGGGGAGCTGTTTTTT
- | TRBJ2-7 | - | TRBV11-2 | CASSSNRVPSYEQYF | TGTGCCAGCAGCTCAAACAGGGTCCCATCCTACGAGCAGTACTTC
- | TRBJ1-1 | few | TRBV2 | CASSEEGVTEAFF | TGTGCCAGCAGTGAAGAGGGGGTCACTGAAGCTTTCTTT
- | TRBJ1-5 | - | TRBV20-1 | CSAAPGQGFNQPQHF | TGCAGTGCGGCCCCGGGACAAGGATTCAATCAGCCCCAGCATTTT
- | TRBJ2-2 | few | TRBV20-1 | CSAPLATNTGELFF | TGCAGTGCCCCCCTAGCGACGAACACCGGGGAGCTGTTTTTT
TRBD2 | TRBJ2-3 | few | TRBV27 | CASSLLAGGQNTQYF | TGTGCCAGCAGTTTACTAGCGGGGGGACAAAATACGCAGTATTTT
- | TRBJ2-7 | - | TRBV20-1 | CSARDPGQASYEQYF | TGCAGTGCTAGAGATCCGGGACAAGCATCCTACGAGCAGTACTTC
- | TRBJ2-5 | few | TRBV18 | CASSPGSSEETQYF | TGTGCCAGCTCACCTGGAAGTTCGGAAGAGACCCAGTACTTC
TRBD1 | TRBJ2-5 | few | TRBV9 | CASSVGGRDRGETQYF | TGTGCCAGCAGCGTAGGGGGCCGGGACAGGGGAGAGACCCAGTACTTC
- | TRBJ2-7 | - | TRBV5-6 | CASSLDLGQLSYEQYF | TGTGCCAGCAGCTTGGACCTCGGACAGTTATCCTACGAGCAGTACTTC
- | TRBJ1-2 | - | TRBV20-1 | CSARPHNYGYTF | TGCAGTGCCAGGCCGCATAACTATGGCTACACCTTC
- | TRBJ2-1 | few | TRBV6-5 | CASSYSNLQGGGLNEQFF | TGTGCCAGCAGTTACTCGAATCTTCAGGGGGGGGGCCTCAATGAGCAGTTCTTC
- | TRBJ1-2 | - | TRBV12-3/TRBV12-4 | CASSFVAYGYTF | TGTGCCAGCAGTTTCGTAGCCTATGGCTACACCTTC
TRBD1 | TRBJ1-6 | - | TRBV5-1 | CASSAEDRRYNSPLHF | TGCGCCAGCAGCGCGGAGGACAGGCGCTATAATTCACCCCTCCACTTT
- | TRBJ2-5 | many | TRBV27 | CASSPRQGGETQYF | TGTGCCAGCAGTCCCCGACAGGGAGGCGAGACCCAGTACTTC
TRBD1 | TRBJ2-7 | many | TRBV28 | CASRQGVSISTYEQYF | TGTGCCAGCAGACAGGGGGTGTCAATAAGTACCTACGAGCAGTACTTC
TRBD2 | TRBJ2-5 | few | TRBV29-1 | CSVEVPNPGLAVETQYF | TGCAGCGTTGAAGTGCCTAACCCGGGACTAGCGGTGGAGACCCAGTACTTC
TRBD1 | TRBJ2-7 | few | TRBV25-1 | CASRQGGLSYEQYF | TGTGCCAGCAGACAGGGGGGCCTCTCCTACGAGCAGTACTTC
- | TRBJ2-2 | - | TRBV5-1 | CASTSDKNTGELFF | TGCGCCAGCACCTCGGACAAAAACACCGGGGAGCTGTTTTTT
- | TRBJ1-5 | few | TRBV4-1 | CASSQEGTGIQQPQHF | TGCGCCAGCAGCCAAGAGGGGACGGGGATCCAACAGCCCCAGCATTTT
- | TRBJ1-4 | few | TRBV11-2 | CASSLDWGSNEKLFF | TGTGCCAGCAGCTTAGATTGGGGATCTAATGAAAAACTGTTTTTT
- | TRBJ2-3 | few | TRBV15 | CATSRDVLRTDTQYF | TGTGCCACCAGCAGAGATGTCTTACGCACAGATACGCAGTATTTT
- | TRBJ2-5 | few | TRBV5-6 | CASSPKVRAYQETQYF | TGTGCCAGCAGCCCCAAGGTACGCGCGTACCAAGAGACCCAGTACTTC
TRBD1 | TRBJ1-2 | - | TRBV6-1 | CASSRTGGASIDGYTF | TGTGCCAGCAGCCGGACAGGGGGCGCTTCAATCGATGGCTACACCTTC
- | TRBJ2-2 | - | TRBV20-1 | CSALSHTGELFF | TGCAGTGCCCTCTCTCACACCGGGGAGCTGTTTTTT
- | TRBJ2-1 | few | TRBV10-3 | CASRRGVADEQFF | TGTGCCAGCCGGCGGGGCGTTGCGGATGAGCAGTTCTTC
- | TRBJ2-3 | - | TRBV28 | CASSFAGEVGTDTQYF | TGTGCCAGCAGTTTCGCTGGGGAGGTTGGCACAGATACGCAGTATTTT
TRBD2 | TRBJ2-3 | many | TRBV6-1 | CASRRVSGGLDTQYF | TGTGCCAGCAGAAGGGTCAGCGGGGGGCTAGATACGCAGTATTTT
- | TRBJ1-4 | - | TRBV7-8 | CASRIGSSTNEKLFF | TGTGCCAGCAGGATAGGGAGTTCTACTAATGAAAAACTGTTTTTT
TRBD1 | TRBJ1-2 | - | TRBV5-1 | CASSIVPETGTGYTF | TGCGCCAGCAGCATAGTTCCCGAGACAGGGACTGGCTACACCTTC
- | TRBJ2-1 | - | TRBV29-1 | CSVTGASPTVEQFF | TGCAGCGTCACCGGGGCCTCACCCACGGTTGAGCAGTTCTTC